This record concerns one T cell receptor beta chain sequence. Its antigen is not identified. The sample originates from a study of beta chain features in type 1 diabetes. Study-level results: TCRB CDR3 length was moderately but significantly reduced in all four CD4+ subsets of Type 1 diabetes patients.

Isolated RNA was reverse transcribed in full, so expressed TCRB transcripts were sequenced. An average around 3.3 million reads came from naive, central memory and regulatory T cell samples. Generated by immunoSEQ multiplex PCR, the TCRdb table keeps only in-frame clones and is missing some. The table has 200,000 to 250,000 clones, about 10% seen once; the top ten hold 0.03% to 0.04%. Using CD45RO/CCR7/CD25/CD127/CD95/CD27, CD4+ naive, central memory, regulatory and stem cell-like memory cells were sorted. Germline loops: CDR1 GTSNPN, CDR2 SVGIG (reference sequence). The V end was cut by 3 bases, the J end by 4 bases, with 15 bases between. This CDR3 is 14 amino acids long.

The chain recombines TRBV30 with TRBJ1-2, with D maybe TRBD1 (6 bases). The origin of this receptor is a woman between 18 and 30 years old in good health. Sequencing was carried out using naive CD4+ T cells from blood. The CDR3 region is CAWRLARGLYGYTF. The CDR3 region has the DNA TGTGCCTGGAGACTCGCCAGGGGCCTCTATGGCTACACCTTC.